This TCR beta chain comes out of a study of blood T cell repertoires in COVID-19. About the research overall: Material from acute and convalescent COVID-19 was sourced from the United States, Italy and Spain. The cDNA or gDNA used as material had been derived from T cells, B-cell-depleted T cells, or PBMCs.

Study processing details: Estimation of nucleated cell counts was performed using reference gene primer amplification. Only in-frame clones appear in the TCRdb table, and some are missing; sequencing was by immunoSEQ multiplex PCR. V and J calls and clone size follow that table, whereas D and trimming were derived from the DNA. The table shows 150,000 or so clones, with around 91% occurring only once. The germline V gene has CDR1 MNHEY and CDR2 SMNVEV (reference sequence). This CDR3 spans 15 amino acids. J was trimmed by 0 bases and V by 4 bases; bases with no gene match: 3. The genes are TRBV27 and TRBJ2-1; TRBD1 aligns across 7 bases. The sequence was obtained from a man aged 18 to 30 with COVID-19, enrolled during active disease. The sequencing sample was made of peripheral blood. The CDR3 sequence is CASSSTGSSYNEQFF. CDR3 in DNA: TGTGCCAGCAGTTCGACAGGGTCCTCCTACAATGAGCAGTTCTTC.